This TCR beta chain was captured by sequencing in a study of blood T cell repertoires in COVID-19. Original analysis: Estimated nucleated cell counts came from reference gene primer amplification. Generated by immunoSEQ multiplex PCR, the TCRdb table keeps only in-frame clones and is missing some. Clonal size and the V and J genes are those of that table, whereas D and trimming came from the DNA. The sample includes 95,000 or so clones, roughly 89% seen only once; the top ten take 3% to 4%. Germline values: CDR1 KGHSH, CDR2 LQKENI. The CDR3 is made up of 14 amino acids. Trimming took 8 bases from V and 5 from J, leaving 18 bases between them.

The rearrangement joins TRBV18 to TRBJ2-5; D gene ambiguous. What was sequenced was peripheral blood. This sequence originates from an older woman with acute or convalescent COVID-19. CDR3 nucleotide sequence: TGTGCCAGCGGAAACTCCGGTCCCGGGGAGACCCAGTACTTC. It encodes CASGNSGPGETQYF.